The 17 T cell receptor beta chains in this list originate from one sample, sequenced in a study of shared clonotypes between healthy human individuals. Data came from immunoSEQ multiplex PCR; TCRdb stores just in-frame clones and leaves some out. The sample shows 330,000 or so clones, less than 85% of them seen only once. The sample taken for sequencing was memory CD4+ T cells sorted from blood. Subset given: CD45RA-negative fraction. These receptor sequences come from a man aged 25 to 45 in good health.

The chain recombines TRBV5-1 with TRBJ2-1; 9 bases are shared with TRBD2. This CDR3 has 17 amino acids. Looked up from germline, CDR1 is SGHRS and CDR2 is YFSETQ. V was pared by 4 bases and J by 0 bases, with 8 bases of the junction left unmatched. CDR3 nucleotide sequence: TGCGCCAGCAGCATCGATAGCGGGGGCAGCTCCTACAATGAGCAGTTCTTC. It translates to CASSIDSGGSSYNEQFF.

This rearrangement joins TRBV27 to TRBJ2-3; the match to TRBD2 covers 9 bases. This CDR3 region has 14 residues. After removal of 7 bases from V and 5 bases from J, the junction contained 7 bases not matched to a gene. Germline lookup yields CDR1 MNHEY and CDR2 SMNVEV (reference sequence). The CDR3 spells CASKALAGLDTQYF. Here the CDR3 DNA reads TGTGCCAGCAAAGCCCTAGCGGGACTAGATACGCAGTATTTT.

CDR3 sequence (DNA): TGTGCCAGCAAAATTCCAGGGTTCACCGGGGAGCTGTTTTTT. Its translation: CASKIPGFTGELFF. The rearrangement links TRBV2 to TRBJ2-2, with D maybe TRBD1 (5 bases). Germline V gene lookup returns CDR1 SNHLY and CDR2 FYNNEI. CDR3 length: 14 amino acids. Trimming shortened V by 7 bases and J by 4 bases, and 13 bases separated the two germline ends.

J is TRBJ2-6 and V is TRBV18; D perhaps matches TRBD1 (6 bases). This CDR3 is 15 amino acids long. Germline-derived CDR1 and CDR2 are KGHSH and LQKENI. Trimming removed 5 bases from V and 0 bases from J, with 8 bases in between. The CDR3 bases are TGTGCCAGCTCAACAGGGAGCTCTGGGGCCAACGTCCTGACTTTC. This gives the protein CASSTGSSGANVLTF.

Notes on this clone: An end of the junction does not agree with germline; a read error may underlie this. The rearrangement joins TRBV7-2 to TRBJ2-7; 8 bases fit TRBD2. Germline V CDR1 and CDR2: SGHTA, FQGNSA. The length of the CDR3 is 15 residues. The CDR3, as DNA: TGTGCCAGCAGCCCCGATCCCAGCGGGAGCACGGGGACGGACTTC. Protein: CASSPDPSGSTGTDF.

This clone was recorded once. The chain carries TRBV7-9 and TRBJ2-5, with 14 bases aligning to TRBD2. The V and J ends lost 3 bases and 2 bases, in that order; junction bases with no gene match: 8. The CDR3 is 18 amino acids. The germline V gene encodes CDR1 SEHNR and CDR2 FQNEAQ (reference sequence). CDR3 nucleotide sequence: TGTGCCAGCAGCTTCGGGACTAGCGGGAGTGAAGGACAAGAGACCCAGTACTTC. Its translation is CASSFGTSGSEGQETQYF.

This clone was observed a handful of times. The chain employs TRBV5-4 and TRBJ1-2; TRBD1 aligns across 10 bases. J was trimmed by 5 bases and V by 4 bases; bases with no gene match: 5. Germline V gives CDR1 SGHNT, CDR2 YYREEE (reference sequence). This CDR3 spans 14 amino acids. The CDR3 sequence: CASSPGQGVYGYTF. In nucleotides, the CDR3 is TGTGCCAGCAGCCCCGGACAGGGGGTTTATGGCTACACCTTC. Full variable domain (outside the CDR3, taken from reference TRBV5-4 and TRBJ1-2): ETGVTQSPTHLIKTRGQQVTLRCSSQSGHNTVSWYQQALGQGPQFIFQYYREEENGRGNFPPRFSGLQFPNYSSELNVNALELDDSALYLCASSPGQGVYGYTFGSGTRLTVV.

As to this clone: Distinct nucleotide sequences in the sample also encode this CDR3. The rearrangement uses TRBV28 and TRBJ2-6, with a possible D match to TRBD2 (5 bases). Trimming cost V 2 bases and J 0 bases, with 5 bases left between them. The germline CDR1 and CDR2 sequences are MDHEN and SYDVKM. The CDR3 loop spans 15 amino acids. CDR3 amino acids: CASSLSGSGANVLTF. Written as DNA, the CDR3 is TGTGCCAGCAGTTTAAGCGGCTCTGGGGCCAACGTCCTGACTTTC.

J is TRBJ2-5 and V is TRBV7-6; D gene ambiguous. V lost 3 bases and J 7 bases, leaving 12 bases between the germline ends. The V gene's germline CDR1 is SGHVS and CDR2 FNYEAQ. CDR3 size: 13 residues. CDR3 sequence (DNA): TGTGCCAGCAGCTTGGCGTTTAAGGGGACCCAGTACTTC. It translates to CASSLAFKGTQYF.

V is TRBV19 and J is TRBJ1-1; 9 bases match TRBD1. Germline V gives CDR1 LNHDA, CDR2 SQIVND (reference sequence). There are 15 residues in the CDR3. V trimming: 3 bases; J trimming: 7 bases; junction bases outside the gene matches: 9. The CDR3, as DNA: TGTGCCAGTAGTATGGGCACAGGGGGCTCCCTTGAAGCTTTCTTT. Translating it yields CASSMGTGGSLEAFF.

The chain uses TRBV7-2 and TRBJ2-7; D is perhaps TRBD1 or TRBD2 (6 bases each). V was clipped by 5 bases and J by 6 bases, with 17 bases between them. Germline V gene data show CDR1 as SGHTA and CDR2 as FQGNSA. The length of the CDR3 is 14 residues. Here the CDR3 reads CASSLGGGMGEQYF. The CDR3 DNA reads as TGTGCCAGCAGCCTAGGAGGGGGAATGGGCGAGCAGTACTTC.

This chain connects TRBV6-5 to TRBJ2-2; 9 bases align to TRBD2. Germline-derived CDR1 and CDR2 are MNHEY and SVGAGI. The CDR3 covers 16 residues. J gave up 2 bases and V 0 bases, and 1 base lay outside the gene matches. The CDR3 coding sequence is TGTGCCAGCAGTTACTCGACTAGCGGAAACACCGGGGAGCTGTTTTTT. This sequence encodes CASSYSTSGNTGELFF.

In DNA form, the CDR3 reads TGTGCCAGCAGCGACCCGTCCGGCGACAATGAGCAGTTCTTC. It codes for CASSDPSGDNEQFF. The gene calls are TRBV7-3 and TRBJ2-1; D unclear. This CDR3 contains 14 residues. Germline CDR1 reads SGHTA; CDR2 reads FQGTGA. V lost 5 bases and J 5 bases, leaving 13 bases between the germline ends. Variable domain in full (rest from reference TRBV7-3 and TRBJ2-1): GAGVSQTPSNKVTEKGKYVELRCDPISGHTALYWYRQSLGQGPEFLIYFQGTGAADDSGLPNDRFFAVRPEGSVSTLKIQRTERGDSAVYLCASSDPSGDNEQFFGPGTRLTVL.

The chain recombines TRBV19 with TRBJ1-1; TRBD1 matches 10 bases. The germline V gene has CDR1 LNHDA and CDR2 SQIVND (reference sequence). The trim removed 5 bases at V and 1 base at J, leaving 10 bases unmatched. This CDR3 is 17 amino acids long. CDR3 in DNA: TGTGCCAGTAGTCCAATCCGGGACAGGGGCCAGAACACTGAAGCTTTCTTT. Amino acid sequence: CASSPIRDRGQNTEAFF.

This chain uses TRBV28 with TRBJ1-2; 7 positions agree with TRBD1. After removal of 6 bases from V and 4 bases from J, the junction contained 8 bases not matched to a gene. CDR1 is MDHEN and CDR2 is SYDVKM in the germline V gene. The CDR3 extends over 14 amino acids. The CDR3 coding sequence is TGTGCCAGCAGGGGGACGACAGGGACCTATGGCTACACCTTC. It is translated as CASRGTTGTYGYTF.

V and J are TRBV5-6 and TRBJ2-2; 11 bases are shared with TRBD2. This CDR3 contains 15 residues. Trimming took 5 bases from V and 3 from J; bases not matched to a gene: 3. The germline gives CDR1 SGHDT, CDR2 YYEEEE. CDR3 sequence reads: CASRLAGEYTGELFF. The DNA for the CDR3 is TGTGCCAGCAGACTAGCGGGAGAGTACACCGGGGAGCTGTTTTTT.

This clone was recorded a few times. This CDR3 is also generated by other DNA sequences in the sample. The rearrangement joins TRBV7-9 to TRBJ2-5, with 12 nucleotides matching TRBD1. The CDR3 consists of 16 residues. Germline-derived CDR1 and CDR2 are SEHNR and FQNEAQ (reference sequence). J lost 2 bases, V lost 3 bases, and 4 bases had no gene match. The chain's CDR3 is CASSLGDRGRQETQYF. The DNA of the CDR3 is TGTGCCAGCAGCTTGGGGGACAGGGGGCGGCAAGAGACCCAGTACTTC.